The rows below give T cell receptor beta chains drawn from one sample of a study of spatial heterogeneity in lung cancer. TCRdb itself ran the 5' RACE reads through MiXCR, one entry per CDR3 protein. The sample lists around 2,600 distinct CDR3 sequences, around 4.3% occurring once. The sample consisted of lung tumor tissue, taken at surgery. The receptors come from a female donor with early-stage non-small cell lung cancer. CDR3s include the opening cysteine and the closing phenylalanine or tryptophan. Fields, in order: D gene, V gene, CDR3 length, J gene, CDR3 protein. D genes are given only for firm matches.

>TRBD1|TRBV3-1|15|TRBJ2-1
CASSQGTGGFNEQFF
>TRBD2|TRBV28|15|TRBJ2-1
CASRLAGRSYNEQFF
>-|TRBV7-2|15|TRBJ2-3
CASSSLSGTAKAQYF
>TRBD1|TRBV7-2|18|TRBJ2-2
CASSLRGQGDLSTGELFF
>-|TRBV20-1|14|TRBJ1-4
CSAPGRQEGEKLFF
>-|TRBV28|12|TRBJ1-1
CASSAGVTEAFF
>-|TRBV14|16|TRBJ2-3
CASSQGSGGPGDTQYF
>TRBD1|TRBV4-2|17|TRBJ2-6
CASSQEQGNSGANVLTF
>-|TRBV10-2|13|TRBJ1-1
CASSNNMNTEAFF
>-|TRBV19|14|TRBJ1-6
CASSMGTKSSPLHF
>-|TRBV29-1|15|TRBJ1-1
CSGGQNRGLNTEAFF
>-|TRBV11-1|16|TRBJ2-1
CASSLFGGRTYNEQFF
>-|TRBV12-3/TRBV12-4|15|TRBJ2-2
CASRGGATNTGELFF
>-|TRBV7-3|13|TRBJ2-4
CASSLGAENIQYF
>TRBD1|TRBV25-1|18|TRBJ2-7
CASSAGTGLSFRSYEQYF
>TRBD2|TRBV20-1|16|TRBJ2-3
CSARDVGGGNLDTQYF
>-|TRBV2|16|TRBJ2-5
CASSPTVRLGWGTQYF
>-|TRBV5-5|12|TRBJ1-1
CASSGSTGLAFF
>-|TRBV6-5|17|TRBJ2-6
CASSLGAVVSGANVLTF
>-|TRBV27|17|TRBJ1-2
CASSSITLDGINYGYTF
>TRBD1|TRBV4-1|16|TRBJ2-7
CASSQGGTGFVDEQYF
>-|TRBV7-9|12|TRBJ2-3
CASSLGTDTQYF
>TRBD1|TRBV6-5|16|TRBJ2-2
CASSYPTGGGTGELFF
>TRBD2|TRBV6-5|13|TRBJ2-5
CASSSPGLATQYF
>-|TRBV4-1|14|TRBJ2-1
CASSQDTRSYEQFF
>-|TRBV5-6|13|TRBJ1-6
CASRLRGNSPLHF
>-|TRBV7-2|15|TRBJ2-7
CASSLGAGGANEQYF
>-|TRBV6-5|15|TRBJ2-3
CASSYMGARPDTQYF
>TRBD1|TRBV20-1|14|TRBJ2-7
CSARVRDSSYEQYF
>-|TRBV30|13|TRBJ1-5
CAWSVGRNQPQHF
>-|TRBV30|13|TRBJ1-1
CAWSVRPNTEAFF
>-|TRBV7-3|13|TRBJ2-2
CASSWTGTGELFF
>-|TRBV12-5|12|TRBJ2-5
CASGHREGAQYF
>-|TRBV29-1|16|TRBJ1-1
CSVEQPRKGPRSEAFF
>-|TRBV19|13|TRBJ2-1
CASSTNSQGSQFF
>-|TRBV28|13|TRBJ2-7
CASVEGYPYEQYF
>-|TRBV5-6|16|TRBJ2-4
CASSLEWGTDKNIQYF
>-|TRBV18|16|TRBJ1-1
CASSRSFGPIYTEAFF
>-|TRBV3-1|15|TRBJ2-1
CASSQGGPTYNEQFF
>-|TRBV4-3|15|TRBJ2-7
CASSQDKTGTYEQYF
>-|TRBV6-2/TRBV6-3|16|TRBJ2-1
CASKSPGDGSYNEQFF
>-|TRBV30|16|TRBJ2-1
CAWSGGWGAPKNEQFF
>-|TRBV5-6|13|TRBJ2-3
CASSLDGSNTQYF
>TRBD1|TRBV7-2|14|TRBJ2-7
CASSTQQGAYEQYF
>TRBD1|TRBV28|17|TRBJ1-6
CASSSGTGLAYNSPLHF